Below, 30 T cell receptor beta chains from the same sample are listed, as sequenced in a study of T-cell reconstitution after alpha-beta-depleted transplantation in children. TCRbeta library construction was performed incorporating unique molecular identifiers. TCRdb recomputed calls from the PCR reads with MiXCR, one row per CDR3 protein. In the table there are around 700,000 distinct CDR3 sequences, around 13% of which are singletons. Source: PBMCs, taken before TCRalphabeta/CD19-depleted stem cell transplant. The receptors were gathered from a girl between 2 and 10 years old with congenital amegakaryocytic thrombocytopenia, due to receive a stem cell transplant.

The rearrangement links TRBV5-1 to TRBJ2-1, with 9 positions matching TRBD2. The germline V gene encodes CDR1 SGHRS and CDR2 YFSETQ. There are 16 residues in the CDR3. The V gene end was trimmed by 4 bases and the J gene end by 5 bases; junction bases not matched to a gene: 10. The CDR3 nucleotides read TGCGCCAGCAGCAGGGGGCGGGAGGGCCTGAACAATGAGCAGTTCTTC. Translated, it gives CASSRGREGLNNEQFF.

This clonotype showed up many times. The chain links TRBV10-3 to TRBJ2-1; maybe TRBD2 (6 bases). The CDR3 runs 11 residues. CDR1 and CDR2 from the germline V gene are ENHRY and SYGVKD. This CDR3 is CASGGYNEQFF. CDR3 in DNA: TGTGCATCAGGAGGGTACAATGAGCAGTTCTTC.

This clonotype was counted a few times. The V gene is TRBV27, the J gene TRBJ2-6, with D hard to call. This CDR3 comprises 16 residues. Looked up from germline, CDR1 is MNHEY and CDR2 is SMNVEV (reference sequence). V gave up 5 bases and J gave up 1 base, with 12 bases separating them. The CDR3 DNA follows: TGTGCCAGCAGTCAGCTCCTCAGGTCTGGGGCCAACGTCCTGACTTTC. Translating gives CASSQLLRSGANVLTF.

This clonotype came up many times. An end of the junction differs from the germline gene, which may be a read error. The V call is TRBV11-2, the J call TRBJ2-1; TRBD2 agrees at 10 bases. The CDR3 length is 12 residues. Germline V lookup: CDR1 SGHAT, CDR2 FQNNGV. CDR3 amino acids: CASSLASGRELF. CDR3 nucleotides: TGTGCCAGCAGCTTAGCTAGCGGGAGAGAGCTCTTC.

The genes are TRBV20-1 and TRBJ1-5; possibly TRBD1 for D (6 bases). V was clipped by 6 bases and J by 3 bases, with 15 bases between them. The length of the CDR3 is 14 residues. The V gene's germline CDR1 is DFQATT and CDR2 SNEGSKA (reference sequence). As DNA, the CDR3 is TGCAGTGCCTCCGGACAGCCGAACAATCAGCCCCAGCATTTT. Encoded protein: CSASGQPNNQPQHF.

The rearrangement uses TRBV27 and TRBJ2-1; D gene uncertain. Germline loops: CDR1 MNHEY, CDR2 SMNVEV (reference sequence). Trimming took 3 bases from V and 5 from J, leaving 11 bases between them. CDR3 length equals 14 residues. The CDR3 loop is CASSFDVRDNEQFF. The CDR3 region has the DNA TGTGCCAGCAGTTTTGACGTCCGAGACAATGAGCAGTTCTTC.

This clonotype was recorded many times. The chain joins TRBV6-5 to TRBJ1-5, with D tentatively TRBD1 (6 bases). The CDR3 is 16 residues long. Per the germline V gene, CDR1 is MNHEY and CDR2 is SVGAGI. The V end was cut by 3 bases, the J end by 2 bases, with 14 bases between. For the CDR3, the DNA is TGTGCCAGCAGTTATCCGGCGGGGGCTGGCAATCAGCCCCAGCATTTT. Translating gives CASSYPAGAGNQPQHF.

This clonotype appeared many times. This chain joins TRBV9 and TRBJ2-1; 10 bases line up with TRBD2. The length of the CDR3 is 15 residues. The V gene end was trimmed by 5 bases and the J gene end by 3 bases; junction bases not matched to a gene: 5. CDR1 is SGDLS, CDR2 YYNGEE, per germline. The CDR3 loop reads CASRASGRDYNEQFF. CDR3 bases: TGTGCCAGCAGAGCTAGCGGGAGAGACTACAATGAGCAGTTCTTC.

Only a few counts were recorded for this clonotype. The chain combines TRBV7-8 with TRBJ2-1; TRBD2 might be the D (5 bases). Germline lookup yields CDR1 SGHVS and CDR2 FQNEAQ. The CDR3 length is 17 residues. The ends were cut back, 1 base at V and 5 bases at J, with 18 bases in the middle. The CDR3 here is CASSLGGAPASNNEQFF. The CDR3 DNA is TGTGCCAGCAGCTTAGGGGGAGCCCCGGCCTCAAACAATGAGCAGTTCTTC.

This clonotype has ten or more counts. V gene TRBV20-1 combines with J gene TRBJ1-2, with D uncertain. Deletions cut 1 base from V and 4 bases from J, with 16 bases between. Germline CDR1 and CDR2: DFQATT and SNEGSKA (reference sequence). The CDR3 length is 15 residues. The CDR3 loop reads CSARASSAKSYGYTF. The CDR3 nucleotides are TGCAGTGCTAGAGCCTCATCGGCGAAAAGCTATGGCTACACCTTC.

The sample holds a few counts of this clonotype. V is TRBV27 and J is TRBJ2-7; 7 positions agree with TRBD2. This CDR3 has 15 amino acids. The V gene end was trimmed by 3 bases and the J gene end by 7 bases; junction bases not matched to a gene: 12. Germline CDR1 reads MNHEY; CDR2 reads SMNVEV (reference sequence). The CDR3 loop reads CASSFWASGIGEQYF. Written as DNA, the CDR3 is TGTGCCAGCAGTTTTTGGGCTAGCGGTATTGGGGAGCAGTACTTC.

This clonotype was counted ten times or more. The J gene is TRBJ2-1, the V gene TRBV20-1; D uncertain. This CDR3 is 11 amino acids long. Trimming left V 7 bases short and J 4 bases short, with 8 bases between. Germline V gene lookup returns CDR1 DFQATT and CDR2 SNEGSKA (reference sequence). The DNA of the CDR3 is TGCAGTGTCGGGCGTTACAATGAGCAGTTCTTC. It codes for CSVGRYNEQFF.

This clonotype has just a few counts. The V gene is TRBV5-1, the J gene TRBJ1-2; 12 bases are a match to TRBD1. Germline V lookup: CDR1 SGHRS, CDR2 YFSETQ. The length of the CDR3 is 16 residues. V lost 4 bases to trimming and J lost 4 bases; unmatched junction nucleotides: 8. As DNA, the CDR3 is TGCGCCAGCAGCCCGGGACAGGGGGCGATGGGCTATGGCTACACCTTC. This sequence encodes CASSPGQGAMGYGYTF.

The sample holds many counts of this clonotype. V gene TRBV20-1 combines with J gene TRBJ2-1; maybe TRBD1 (6 bases). The CDR3 is 14 residues long. Trimming shortened V by 4 bases and J by 0 bases, and 10 bases separated the two germline ends. The germline V gene encodes CDR1 DFQATT and CDR2 SNEGSKA (reference sequence). CDR3 coding DNA: TGCAGTGCTATGAGGGGGTCCTCCTACAATGAGCAGTTCTTC. It encodes CSAMRGSSYNEQFF.

V and J are TRBV5-1 and TRBJ1-5; D is unresolved. The CDR3 spans 16 residues. Trimming stripped 4 bases from V and 1 base from J, with 15 bases between. Germline-derived CDR1 and CDR2 are SGHRS and YFSETQ. In DNA, the CDR3 is TGCGCCAGCAGCCCGGGATGGGCGGGAAGCAATCAGCCCCAGCATTTT. It specifies CASSPGWAGSNQPQHF.

This clonotype was detected a few times. The J gene is TRBJ2-3, the V gene TRBV12-3 or TRBV12-4, with D possibly TRBD2 on 5 matching bases. Trimming pared 2 bases from V and 7 bases from J, leaving 10 bases between. CDR3 length: 13 residues. The CDR3 loop reads CASSLSRGNTQYF. The CDR3 DNA reads as TGTGCCAGCAGTTTATCACGGGGAAATACGCAGTATTTT.

The gene calls are TRBV2 and TRBJ1-1, with D perhaps TRBD1 (5 bases). Germline V CDR1 and CDR2: SNHLY, FYNNEI. V was shortened by 3 bases and J by 7 bases, with 15 bases between the two germline ends. This CDR3 has 14 residues. CDR3 sequence (DNA): TGTGCCAGCAGTGATTTTCCAGGGAAGGATGAAGCTTTCTTT. This sequence encodes CASSDFPGKDEAFF.

This chain uses TRBV28 with TRBJ2-2; D perhaps matches TRBD2 (6 bases). The V end lost 6 bases, the J end lost 2 bases, and 16 bases lay between the germline ends. Germline V gene sequence: CDR1 MDHEN, CDR2 SYDVKM. The CDR3 extends over 16 amino acids. CDR3 sequence: CASSVPWGDNTGELFF. CDR3 sequence (DNA): TGTGCCAGCAGCGTTCCCTGGGGGGACAACACCGGGGAGCTGTTTTTT.

On this clonotype itself: It may be a read error: a sequence one base away is much more abundant. The chain is built from TRBV28 and TRBJ1-2; 7 bases map to TRBD1. The trim removed 5 bases at V and 12 bases at J, leaving 12 bases unmatched. This CDR3 spans 13 amino acids. The germline gives CDR1 MDHEN, CDR2 SYDVKM. This CDR3 is CASSPGGVWGDTF. The DNA of the CDR3 is TGTGCCAGCAGTCCAGGGGGGGTCTGGGGCGACACCTTC.

The J gene is TRBJ1-2, the V gene TRBV15; 8 bases are a match to TRBD1. Germline CDR1 is LNHNV and CDR2 is YYDKDF (reference sequence). The length of the CDR3 is 16 residues. J was trimmed by 4 bases and V by 0 bases; bases with no gene match: 7. The CDR3 loop is CATSRDPWTGTYGYTF. CDR3 bases: TGTGCCACCAGCAGAGATCCGTGGACAGGGACCTATGGCTACACCTTC.

The V and J genes are TRBV29-1 and TRBJ2-2; tentative D call: TRBD2 (5 bases). This CDR3 is 11 amino acids long. V was clipped by 4 bases and J by 7 bases, with 7 bases between them. The germline V gene encodes CDR1 SQVTM and CDR2 ANQGSEA. CDR3 region: CSVGRSGELFF. As DNA, the CDR3 is TGCAGCGTTGGGAGGAGCGGGGAGCTGTTTTTT.

Details on this clonotype: An end of the junction differs from the germline gene, which may be a read error. V usage is TRBV5-1 and J usage is TRBJ2-2; D possibly uses TRBD1 or TRBD2 (5 bases each). Germline values: CDR1 SGHRS, CDR2 YFSETQ. There are 17 residues in the CDR3. The CDR3 DNA is TGCGCCAGCAGCTCGGATGGCTGGCAGGGCCCCACCGGGGCGCTGTTTTTT. Protein product: CASSSDGWQGPTGALFF.

Ten or more counts support this clonotype. For the CDR3, the DNA is TGCAGTGCTATCGCCGGGACTAAAGCTTTCTTT. Its translation is CSAIAGTKAFF. This chain connects TRBV20-1 to TRBJ1-1, with a weak D call TRBD1 (5 bases). Germline V gene lookup returns CDR1 DFQATT and CDR2 SNEGSKA (reference sequence). This CDR3 is 11 amino acids long. Trimming left V 4 bases short and J 9 bases short, with 12 bases between.

This clonotype was picked up a small number of times. This chain uses TRBV5-6 with TRBJ2-5; no reliable D call. Germline assignment: CDR1 SGHDT and CDR2 YYEEEE. V lost 1 base to trimming and J lost 5 bases, with 12 bases between them. The CDR3 runs 14 residues. The CDR3 spells CASSLFAHSETQYF. Here the CDR3 DNA reads TGTGCCAGCAGCTTGTTCGCCCATTCGGAGACCCAGTACTTC.

This clonotype was seen only a few times. The chain joins TRBV27 to TRBJ2-2; no clear D gene. This CDR3 spans 14 amino acids. The V end lost 3 bases, the J end lost 1 base, and 6 bases lay between the germline ends. In germline, CDR1 is MNHEY, CDR2 SMNVEV (reference sequence). CDR3 protein: CASSFERNTGELFF. The CDR3, as DNA: TGTGCCAGCAGTTTTGAGAGGAACACCGGGGAGCTGTTTTTT.

This clonotype was detected only a few times. The chain couples TRBV29-1 to TRBJ2-1, with D hard to call. Deletions cut 6 bases from V and 9 bases from J, with 12 bases between. Germline CDR1 and CDR2: SQVTM and ANQGSEA. This CDR3 has 11 residues. The CDR3 loop is CSVALGSEQFF. The CDR3 DNA is TGCAGCGTGGCCTTGGGAAGTGAGCAGTTCTTC.

J is TRBJ1-2 and V is TRBV29-1; 10 nucleotides line up with TRBD1. The trim removed 3 bases at V and 3 bases at J, leaving 7 bases unmatched. The CDR3 loop spans 15 amino acids. Per germline, CDR1 SQVTM and CDR2 ANQGSEA. CDR3 in DNA: TGCAGCGTTGACCCTGCCGGACAGGGGGACTATGGCTACACCTTC. It specifies CSVDPAGQGDYGYTF.

The J gene is TRBJ2-1, the V gene TRBV5-1, with D perhaps matching TRBD2 (6 bases). Trimming pared 5 bases from V and 8 bases from J, leaving 17 bases between. The CDR3 has 14 amino acids. Germline V CDR1 and CDR2: SGHRS, YFSETQ. The CDR3 DNA sequence: TGCGCCAGCAGATACGAGGGCGGGGTTGATGAGCAGTTCTTC. It is translated as CASRYEGGVDEQFF.

The chain has TRBV28 and TRBJ2-3; the D is unclear. CDR3 length: 12 amino acids. Germline CDR1 is MDHEN and CDR2 is SYDVKM. V was clipped by 10 bases and J by 4 bases, with 12 bases between them. The CDR3 nucleotides read TGTGCCACCAAGGTAACGTCAGATACGCAGTATTTT. Its protein is CATKVTSDTQYF.

V and J are TRBV15 and TRBJ1-5; TRBD1 aligns across 7 bases. V gave up 1 base and J gave up 3 bases; unmatched junction bases: 3. The germline CDR1 and CDR2 sequences are LNHNV and YYDKDF (reference sequence). The CDR3 totals 15 residues. The CDR3 spells CATSRVGTDNQPQHF. The CDR3 DNA reads TGTGCCACCAGCAGAGTAGGGACAGACAATCAGCCCCAGCATTTT.